This TCR beta chain was retrieved from a study of CD8+ T cells in alopecia areata. Sequencing used cDNA as its template, made by extracting RNA and reverse transcribing it. Clones were read by immunoSEQ multiplex PCR, and TCRdb kept only the in-frame ones, dropping some. The sample holds about 290,000 clones, roughly 60% seen once. This clone was seen a single time. Noted treatment: oral pan-JAK inhibitor, 5-10 mg twice daily. This clonotype was sampled from a human donor with alopecia areata. Sequences were derived from CD4+ T cells sorted from blood, sampled at week 24, from a patient treated with tofacitinib.

CDR3: CASSSRGAYEQYF. In nucleotides, the CDR3 is TGCGCCAGCAGCTCACGCGGGGCCTACGAGCAGTACTTC. The chain carries TRBV5-1 and TRBJ2-7, with D possibly being TRBD2 (6 bases). CDR1 SGHRS and CDR2 YFSETQ come from the germline V gene. Between the trimmed V and J ends, which lost 3 bases and 2 bases, there was a span of 9 bases. The CDR3 is made up of 13 amino acids.